The text below deals with one T cell receptor (beta chain). Antigen: not known. This sample stems from a study of T cells in Graves' hyperthyroidism and ophthalmopathy. Authors of the study amplified TCR beta CDR3 regions from RNA transcripts. A set of HTBI primers served as the primers for a first-round RT-PCR of the TCR CDR3. TCRdb ran MiXCR on the multiplex PCR reads and lists one entry per CDR3 protein. Of around 600,000 distinct CDR3 sequences listed, 12% to 15% are singletons. Deletions cut 6 bases from V and 6 bases from J, with 15 bases between. CDR1 and CDR2 from the germline V gene are LNHDA and SQIVND (reference sequence). This CDR3 spans 14 amino acids. Study results and caveats: Classification by a 13 V-J model distinguished ophthalmopathy from stable hyperthyroidism.

The source of this sequence is a young woman with Graves' ophthalmopathy. The V call is TRBV19, the J call TRBJ2-4; D may be TRBD1 (6 bases). The sequencing input was blood. The CDR3 region is CASRQGIYGNIQYF. In DNA, the CDR3 is TGTGCCAGTAGACAGGGTATTTATGGAAACATTCAGTACTTC.